These 9 T cell receptor beta chains were sequenced from one sample in a study of long-term antiretroviral therapy in people with HIV. They ran version v3.0 of the immunoSEQ assay at survey level. Assay used: immunoSEQ multiplex PCR; TCRdb lists only in-frame clones, some missing. The table has fewer than 40,000 clones, less than 85% seen once; the top ten hold 4.5% to 6%. This specimen was unsorted PBMCs, taken 3.4 years after starting antiretroviral therapy. These TCRs come from a man younger than 40 with HIV.

This clone showed up just a few times. The DNA of the CDR3 is TGTGCCAGTACCCCTTCTCAGGGGTGGGAGACCCAGTACTTC. It translates to CASTPSQGWETQYF. The chain is built from TRBV19 and TRBJ2-5; D might be TRBD1 (6 bases). This CDR3 is 14 amino acids long. Germline CDR1 is LNHDA and CDR2 is SQIVND (reference sequence). V lost 7 bases and J 5 bases, leaving 17 bases between the germline ends.

CDR3: CASSLGQAGDEQFF. The CDR3 coding sequence is TGTGCCAGCAGTTTGGGACAGGCCGGGGATGAGCAGTTCTTC. The V gene is TRBV28, the J gene TRBJ2-1; 8 bases are shared with TRBD1. Trimming cost V 3 bases and J 8 bases; bases outside gene matches: 6. Germline-derived CDR1 and CDR2 are MDHEN and SYDVKM. This CDR3 comprises 14 residues.

In this sample, this clone turned up once. This chain joins TRBV7-2 and TRBJ1-4; D perhaps matches TRBD1 (6 bases). The CDR3 loop spans 13 amino acids. Trimming took off 5 bases at V and 6 bases at J, with 10 bases between the two ends. The V gene's germline CDR1 is SGHTA and CDR2 FQGNSA. The chain's CDR3 is CASSQNRDEKLFF. CDR3 bases: TGTGCCAGCAGCCAAAACAGGGATGAAAAACTGTTTTTT.

This clone was seen a few times. The genes are TRBV5-4 and TRBJ1-2; 10 positions agree with TRBD1. Germline values: CDR1 SGHNT, CDR2 YYREEE (reference sequence). V trimming: 4 bases; J trimming: 8 bases; junction bases outside the gene matches: 14. This CDR3 has 16 amino acids. The CDR3 coding sequence is TGTGCCAGCAGCCTTGGGACAGGGGCAGTTCTAGGGGGCTACACCTTC. Its translation: CASSLGTGAVLGGYTF.

This chain joins TRBV1 and TRBJ2-6; TRBD2, the table's D call, lacks a check against the DNA. TRBV1 is termed a pseudogene. This CDR3 has 20 amino acids. The CDR3 reads CTSSQELVAEKVLRANVLTF. In nucleotides, the CDR3 is TGCACCAGCAGCCAAGAGCTGGTTGCGGAGAAAGTGTTGCGGGCCAACGTCCTGACTTTC.

This rearrangement joins TRBV7-3 to TRBJ1-1; possible D gene TRBD1, 6 bases. Trimming removed 5 bases at V and 7 bases at J, with 17 bases between. CDR1 and CDR2 (germline): SGHTA, FQGTGA. The CDR3 has 14 residues. The CDR3 sequence is CASSPLGGGNEAFF. The CDR3 nucleotides read TGTGCCAGCAGCCCCTTGGGAGGGGGAAATGAAGCTTTCTTT. The entire variable domain, with the rest obtained from reference TRBV7-3 and TRBJ1-1, is as follows: GAGVSQTPSNKVTEKGKYVELRCDPISGHTALYWYRQSLGQGPEFLIYFQGTGAADDSGLPNDRFFAVRPEGSVSTLKIQRTERGDSAVYLCASSPLGGGNEAFFGQGTRLTVV.

This chain links TRBV29-1 with TRBJ1-1; D unresolved. CDR3 size: 14 residues. CDR1 and CDR2 from the germline V gene are SQVTM and ANQGSEA. Trimming removed 5 bases from V and 0 bases from J, with 13 bases in between. CDR3 loop: CSVFTGEVNTEAFF. Written as DNA, the CDR3 is TGCAGCGTTTTTACTGGCGAGGTGAACACTGAAGCTTTCTTT. Using reference TRBV29-1 and TRBJ1-1 for the parts outside the CDR3, the full variable domain is SAVISQKPSRDICQRGTSLTIQCQVDSQVTMMFWYRQQPGQSLTLIATANQGSEATYESGFVIDKFPISRPNLTFSTLTVSNMSPEDSSIYLCSVFTGEVNTEAFFGQGTRLTVV.

The chain uses TRBV6-5 and TRBJ2-1, with a weak D call TRBD1 (6 bases). This CDR3 spans 15 amino acids. Germline V gene data show CDR1 as MNHEY and CDR2 as SVGAGI. With 6 bases removed from V and 2 bases from J, the gap between germline ends came to 14 bases. The CDR3 region is CASRALRGTYNEQFF. The CDR3 nucleotides are TGTGCCAGCAGGGCATTGAGGGGGACCTACAATGAGCAGTTCTTC.

In its sample, this clone was seen a few times. The chain links TRBV6-6 to TRBJ2-7; 9 positions match TRBD2. The V gene end was trimmed by 2 bases and the J gene end by 3 bases; junction bases not matched to a gene: 8. Germline V gives CDR1 MNHNY, CDR2 SVGAGI (reference sequence). CDR3 size: 16 residues. CDR3 in amino acids: CASSYMGLAHDYEQYF. The CDR3 DNA is TGTGCCAGCAGTTACATGGGACTAGCCCATGACTACGAGCAGTACTTC.